This T cell receptor beta chain originates from a study of control samples from healthy donors and cancer patients. V was shortened by 5 bases and J by 5 bases, with 24 bases between the two germline ends. This CDR3 has 17 amino acids. CDR1 LNHNV and CDR2 YYDKDF come from the germline V gene (reference sequence). The repertoire was sequenced with immunoSEQ multiplex PCR; TCRdb's copy has only in-frame clones and lacks some. This table has 94,000 or so clones, less than 85% appearing once. Sequencing was performed on PBMCs. The rearrangement uses TRBV15 and TRBJ2-5, with D perhaps assigned TRBD1 or TRBD2 (6 bases each). This receptor was obtained from a man in his 70s with lung cancer. DNA for the CDR3: TGTGCCACCAGCTCCCCTGGGGGGCGGGCGTGGGGGGAGACCCAGTACTTC. It specifies CATSSPGGRAWGETQYF.